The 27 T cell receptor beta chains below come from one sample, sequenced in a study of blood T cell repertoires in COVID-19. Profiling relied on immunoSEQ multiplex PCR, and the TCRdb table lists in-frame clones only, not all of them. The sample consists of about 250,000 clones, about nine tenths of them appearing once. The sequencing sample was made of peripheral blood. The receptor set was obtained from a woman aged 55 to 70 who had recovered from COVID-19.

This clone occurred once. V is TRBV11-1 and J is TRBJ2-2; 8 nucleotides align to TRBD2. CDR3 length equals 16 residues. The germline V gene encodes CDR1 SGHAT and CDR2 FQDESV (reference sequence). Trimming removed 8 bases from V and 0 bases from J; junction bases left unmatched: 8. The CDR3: CASRSGRGANTGELFF. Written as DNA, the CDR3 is TGTGCCAGCCGGTCCGGGAGGGGGGCGAACACCGGGGAGCTGTTTTTT.

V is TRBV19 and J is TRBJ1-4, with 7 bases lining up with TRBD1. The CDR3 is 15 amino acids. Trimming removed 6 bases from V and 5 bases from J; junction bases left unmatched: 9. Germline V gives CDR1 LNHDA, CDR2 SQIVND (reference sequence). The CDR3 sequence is CASSLLRQGNEKLFF. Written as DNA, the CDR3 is TGTGCCAGTAGCCTCCTCAGACAGGGCAATGAAAAACTGTTTTTT.

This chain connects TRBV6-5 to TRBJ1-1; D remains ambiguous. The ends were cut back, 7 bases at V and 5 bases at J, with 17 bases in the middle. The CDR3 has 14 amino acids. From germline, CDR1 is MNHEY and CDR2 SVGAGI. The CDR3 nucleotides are TGTGCCAGCACCAACGTTTTCGGAGCTACTGAAGCTTTCTTT. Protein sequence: CASTNVFGATEAFF.

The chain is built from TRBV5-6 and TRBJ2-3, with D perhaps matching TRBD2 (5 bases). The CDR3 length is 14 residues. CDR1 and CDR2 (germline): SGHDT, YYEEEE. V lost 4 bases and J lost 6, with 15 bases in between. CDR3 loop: CASSVWESRDTQYF. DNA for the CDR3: TGTGCCAGCAGCGTTTGGGAGTCGAGGGATACGCAGTATTTT.

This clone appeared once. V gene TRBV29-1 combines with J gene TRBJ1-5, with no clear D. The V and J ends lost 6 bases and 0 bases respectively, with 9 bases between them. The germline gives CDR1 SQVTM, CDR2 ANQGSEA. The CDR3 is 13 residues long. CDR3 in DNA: TGCAGCGTCGAAAACAGTAGCAATCAGCCCCAGCATTTT. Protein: CSVENSSNQPQHF.

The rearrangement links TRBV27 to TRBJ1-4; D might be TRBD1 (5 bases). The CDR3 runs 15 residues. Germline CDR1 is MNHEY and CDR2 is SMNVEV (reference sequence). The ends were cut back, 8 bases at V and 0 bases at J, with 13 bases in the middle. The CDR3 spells CASRPRGTTNEKLFF. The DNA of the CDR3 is TGTGCCAGCCGCCCTAGGGGAACAACTAATGAAAAACTGTTTTTT.

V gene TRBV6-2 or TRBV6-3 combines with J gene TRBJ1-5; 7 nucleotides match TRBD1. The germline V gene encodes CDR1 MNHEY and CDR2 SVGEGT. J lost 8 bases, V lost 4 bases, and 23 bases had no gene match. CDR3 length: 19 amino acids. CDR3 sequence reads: CASSWSNDRVNPFLEPQHF. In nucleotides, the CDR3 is TGTGCCAGCAGTTGGTCAAACGACAGGGTAAACCCATTTTTGGAGCCCCAGCATTTT.

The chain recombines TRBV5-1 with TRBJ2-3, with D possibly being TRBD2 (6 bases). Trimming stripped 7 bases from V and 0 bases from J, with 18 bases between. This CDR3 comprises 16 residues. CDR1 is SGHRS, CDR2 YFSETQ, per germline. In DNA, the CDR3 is TGCGCCAGCCGCCTCCTCGCTAGCGTAAGCACAGATACGCAGTATTTT. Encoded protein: CASRLLASVSTDTQYF.

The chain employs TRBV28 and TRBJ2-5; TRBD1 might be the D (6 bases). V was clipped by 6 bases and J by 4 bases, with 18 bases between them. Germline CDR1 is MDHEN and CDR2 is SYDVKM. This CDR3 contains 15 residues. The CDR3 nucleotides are TGTGCCAGCAGCTCCCAGGACAGTCGGAGAGAGACCCAGTACTTC. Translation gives CASSSQDSRRETQYF.

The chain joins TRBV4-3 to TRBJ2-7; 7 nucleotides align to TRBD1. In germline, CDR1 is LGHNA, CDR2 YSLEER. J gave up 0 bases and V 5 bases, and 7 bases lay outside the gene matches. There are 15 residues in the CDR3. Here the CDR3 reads CASSGRTGLSYEQYF. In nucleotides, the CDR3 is TGCGCCAGCAGCGGACGGACAGGCCTCTCCTACGAGCAGTACTTC.

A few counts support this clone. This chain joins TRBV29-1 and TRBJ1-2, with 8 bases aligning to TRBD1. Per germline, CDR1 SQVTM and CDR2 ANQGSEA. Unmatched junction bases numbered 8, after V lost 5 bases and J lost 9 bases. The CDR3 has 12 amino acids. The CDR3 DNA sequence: TGCAGCGTTTCCCCAAGACAGGGGAGCTACACCTTC. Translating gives CSVSPRQGSYTF. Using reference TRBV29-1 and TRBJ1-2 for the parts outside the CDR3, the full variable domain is SAVISQKPSRDICQRGTSLTIQCQVDSQVTMMFWYRQQPGQSLTLIATANQGSEATYESGFVIDKFPISRPNLTFSTLTVSNMSPEDSSIYLCSVSPRQGSYTFGSGTRLTVV.

The CDR3 here is CASTPGGGRTDTQYF. CDR3 DNA: TGCGCCAGCACCCCGGGCGGGGGACGCACAGATACGCAGTATTTT. The chain couples TRBV5-1 to TRBJ2-3; 7 positions match TRBD2. The ends lost 6 bases at V and 1 base at J; junction bases unmatched: 8. The CDR3 loop spans 15 amino acids. Germline V lookup: CDR1 SGHRS, CDR2 YFSETQ. Using reference TRBV5-1 and TRBJ2-3 for the parts outside the CDR3, the full variable domain is KAGVTQTPRYLIKTRGQQVTLSCSPISGHRSVSWYQQTPGQGLQFLFEYFSETQRNKGNFPGRFSGRQFSNSRSEMNVSTLELGDSALYLCASTPGGGRTDTQYFGPGTRLTVL.

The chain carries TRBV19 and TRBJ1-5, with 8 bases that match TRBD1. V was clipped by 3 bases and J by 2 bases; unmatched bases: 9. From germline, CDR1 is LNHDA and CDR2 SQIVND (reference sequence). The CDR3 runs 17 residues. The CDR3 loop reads CASSIGQGGGGNQPQHF. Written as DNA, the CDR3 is TGTGCCAGTAGTATTGGACAGGGAGGTGGTGGCAATCAGCCCCAGCATTTT.

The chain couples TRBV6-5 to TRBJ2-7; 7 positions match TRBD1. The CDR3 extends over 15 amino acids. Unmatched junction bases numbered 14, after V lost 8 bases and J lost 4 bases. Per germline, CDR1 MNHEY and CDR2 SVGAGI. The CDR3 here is CASGPLGQLLYEQYF. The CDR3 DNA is TGTGCCAGCGGACCTTTGGGACAGCTTCTTTACGAGCAGTACTTC.

In DNA, the CDR3 is TGTGCCACCAGTGAGGTGGACAGCTATGGCTACACCTTC. Translation: CATSEVDSYGYTF. The V call is TRBV24-1, the J call TRBJ1-2, with D possibly being TRBD1 (6 bases). Looked up from germline, CDR1 is KGHDR and CDR2 is SFDVKD. The V and J ends lost 4 bases and 4 bases respectively, with 9 bases between them. The CDR3 totals 13 residues.

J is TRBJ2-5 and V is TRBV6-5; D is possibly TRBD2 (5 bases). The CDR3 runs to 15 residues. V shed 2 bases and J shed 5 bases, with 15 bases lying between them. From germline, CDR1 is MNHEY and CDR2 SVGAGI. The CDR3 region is CASSYLRTLGETQYF. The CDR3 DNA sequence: TGTGCCAGCAGTTACCTAAGGACTCTCGGGGAGACCCAGTACTTC.

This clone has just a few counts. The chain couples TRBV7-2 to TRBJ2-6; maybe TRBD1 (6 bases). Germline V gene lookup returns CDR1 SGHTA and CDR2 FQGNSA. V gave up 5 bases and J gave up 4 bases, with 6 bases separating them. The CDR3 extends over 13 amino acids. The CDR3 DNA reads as TGTGCCAGCAGCCAGGGGGGGGCCAACGTCCTGACTTTC. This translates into CASSQGGANVLTF.

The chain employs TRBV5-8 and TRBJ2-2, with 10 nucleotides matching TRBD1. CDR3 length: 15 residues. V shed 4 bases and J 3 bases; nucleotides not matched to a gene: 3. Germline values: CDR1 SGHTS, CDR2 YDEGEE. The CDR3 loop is CASSVGQGYTGELFF. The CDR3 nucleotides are TGTGCCAGCAGCGTGGGACAGGGGTACACCGGGGAGCTGTTTTTT.

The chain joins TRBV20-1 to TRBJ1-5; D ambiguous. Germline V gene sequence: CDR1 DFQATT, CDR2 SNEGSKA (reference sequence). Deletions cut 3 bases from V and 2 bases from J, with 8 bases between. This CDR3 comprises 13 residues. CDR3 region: CSASWGGNQPQHF. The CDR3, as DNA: TGCAGTGCTAGTTGGGGAGGCAATCAGCCCCAGCATTTT.

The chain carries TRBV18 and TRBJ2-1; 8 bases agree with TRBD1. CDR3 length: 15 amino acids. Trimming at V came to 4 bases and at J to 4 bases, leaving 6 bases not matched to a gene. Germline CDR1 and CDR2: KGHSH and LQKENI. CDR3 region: CASSRGTGQYNEQFF. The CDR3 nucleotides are TGTGCCAGCTCACGGGGGACAGGACAGTACAATGAGCAGTTCTTC.

CDR3 protein: CASTGAGTGAYEQYF. The CDR3 nucleotides read TGTGCCAGTACGGGGGCCGGGACAGGGGCCTACGAGCAGTACTTC. The V call is TRBV19, the J call TRBJ2-7; 10 nucleotides match TRBD1. Trimming cost V 7 bases and J 2 bases; bases outside gene matches: 8. Germline V CDR1 and CDR2: LNHDA, SQIVND (reference sequence). This CDR3 has 15 residues. Full variable domain (remainder filled in from reference TRBV19 and TRBJ2-7): DGGITQSPKYLFRKEGQNVTLSCEQNLNHDAMYWYRQDPGQGLRLIYYSQIVNDFQKGDIAEGYSVSREKKESFPLTVTSAQKNPTAFYLCASTGAGTGAYEQYFGPGTRLTVT.

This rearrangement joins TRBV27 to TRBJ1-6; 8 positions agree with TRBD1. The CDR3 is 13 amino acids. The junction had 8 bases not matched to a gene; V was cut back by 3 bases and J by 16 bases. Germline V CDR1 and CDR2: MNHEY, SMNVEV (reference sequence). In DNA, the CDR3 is TGTGCCAGCAGTTTGGACAGGGTGGGTGGGCTCCACTTT. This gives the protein CASSLDRVGGLHF.

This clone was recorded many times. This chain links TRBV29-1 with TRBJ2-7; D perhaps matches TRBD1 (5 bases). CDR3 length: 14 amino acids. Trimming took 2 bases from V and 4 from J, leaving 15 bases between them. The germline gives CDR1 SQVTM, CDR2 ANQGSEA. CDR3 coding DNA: TGCAGCGTTGAATTGGCAGGGAAAAGATACGAGCAGTACTTC. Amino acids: CSVELAGKRYEQYF.

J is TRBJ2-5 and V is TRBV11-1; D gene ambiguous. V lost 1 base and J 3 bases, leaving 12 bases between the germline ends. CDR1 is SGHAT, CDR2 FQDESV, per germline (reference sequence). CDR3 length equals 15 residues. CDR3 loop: CASSLEVTRKETQYF. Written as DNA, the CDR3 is TGTGCCAGCAGCTTAGAGGTGACGAGGAAAGAGACCCAGTACTTC. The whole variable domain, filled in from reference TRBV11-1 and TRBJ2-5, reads EAEVAQSPRYKITEKSQAVAFWCDPISGHATLYWYRQILGQGPELLVQFQDESVVDDSQLPKDRFSAERLKGVDSTLKIQPAELGDSAMYLCASSLEVTRKETQYFGPGTRLLVL.

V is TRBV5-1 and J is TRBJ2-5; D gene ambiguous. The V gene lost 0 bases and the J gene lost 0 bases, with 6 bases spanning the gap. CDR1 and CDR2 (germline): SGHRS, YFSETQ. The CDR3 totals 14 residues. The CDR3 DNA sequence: TGCGCCAGCAGCTTGGGGCAGAACCAAGAGACCCAGTACTTC. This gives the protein CASSLGQNQETQYF.

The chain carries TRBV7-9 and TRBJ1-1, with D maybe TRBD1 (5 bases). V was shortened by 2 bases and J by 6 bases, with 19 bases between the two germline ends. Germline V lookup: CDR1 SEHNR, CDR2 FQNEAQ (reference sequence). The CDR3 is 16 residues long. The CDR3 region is CASSLSVAATGAEAFF. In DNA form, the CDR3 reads TGTGCCAGCAGCTTAAGTGTGGCAGCCACGGGGGCTGAAGCTTTCTTT.

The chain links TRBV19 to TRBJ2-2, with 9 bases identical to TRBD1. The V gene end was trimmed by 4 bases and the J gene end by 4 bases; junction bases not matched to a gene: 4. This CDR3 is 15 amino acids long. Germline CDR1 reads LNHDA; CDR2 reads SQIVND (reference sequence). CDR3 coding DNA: TGTGCCAGTAGTAGAGACAGGGGGAGCACCGGGGAGCTGTTTTTT. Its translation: CASSRDRGSTGELFF.